These 10 T cell receptor beta chains were all obtained from the same sample, sequenced in a study of blood T cell repertoires in COVID-19. TCRdb's copy holds only in-frame clones and misses some; the assay was immunoSEQ multiplex PCR. The table has 200,000 to 300,000 clones, nearly 85% seen once. The sample taken for sequencing was peripheral blood. The source is a human donor in a cohort sampled during active COVID-19.

The CDR3 nucleotides are TGTGCCAGCAGCTACGGGACAGGGTTCGGAAACACCATATATTTT. This translates into CASSYGTGFGNTIYF. The genes are TRBV7-6 and TRBJ1-3, with TRBD1 matching 9 bases. V shed 4 bases, J shed 4 bases, and the junction held 5 bases outside the gene matches. Per the germline V gene, CDR1 is SGHVS and CDR2 is FNYEAQ. This CDR3 region has 15 residues.

The chain has TRBV30 and TRBJ1-5; tentative D call: TRBD1 (5 bases). Germline CDR1 GTSNPN, CDR2 SVGIG (reference sequence). The CDR3 is made up of 14 amino acids. The V gene lost 2 bases and the J gene lost 9 bases, with 17 bases spanning the gap. For the CDR3, the DNA is TGTGCCTGGAGTACCACGGGGGGGGAAGGGCCCCAGCATTTT. Encoded protein: CAWSTTGGEGPQHF.

The rearrangement uses TRBV2 and TRBJ2-5; D might be TRBD2 (5 bases). The CDR3 loop spans 15 amino acids. V gave up 4 bases and J gave up 4 bases, with 16 bases separating them. CDR1 is SNHLY, CDR2 FYNNEI, per germline. In nucleotides, the CDR3 is TGTGCCAGCAGTGTTCGTAGTAGCGACGGAGAGACCCAGTACTTC. Translated, it gives CASSVRSSDGETQYF.

The rearrangement joins TRBV28 to TRBJ2-2, with a weak D call TRBD2 (5 bases). The germline V and J ends were trimmed by 6 bases and 4 bases, with 15 bases remaining between them. This CDR3 region has 15 residues. Germline V gene sequence: CDR1 MDHEN, CDR2 SYDVKM. The CDR3 loop is CASRPWRPSTGELFF. CDR3 coding DNA: TGTGCCAGCAGACCCTGGAGGCCGAGCACCGGGGAGCTGTTTTTT.

The V gene is TRBV7-2, the J gene TRBJ1-5, with 8 bases matching TRBD1. CDR1 and CDR2 from the germline V gene are SGHTA and FQGNSA. The ends lost 4 bases at V and 1 base at J; junction bases unmatched: 3. The CDR3 covers 15 residues. CDR3 loop: CASSSGQGSNQPQHF. The CDR3 DNA reads TGTGCCAGCAGCTCAGGACAGGGAAGCAATCAGCCCCAGCATTTT.

This clone showed up just once. Additional DNA sequences in this sample encode the identical CDR3. This rearrangement joins TRBV6-2 or TRBV6-3 to TRBJ2-7, with a possible D match to TRBD2 (6 bases). Per germline, CDR1 MNHEY and CDR2 SVGEGT. V lost 3 bases and J lost 4, with 13 bases in between. The CDR3 is 14 residues long. The CDR3 nucleotides read TGTGCCAGCAGTTATGCGGGAATTTCGTACGAGCAGTACTTC. This sequence encodes CASSYAGISYEQYF.

This clone came up a few times. The V and J genes are TRBV19 and TRBJ1-5, with 10 positions matching TRBD1. J gave up 4 bases and V 2 bases, and 8 bases lay outside the gene matches. The CDR3 is 17 residues long. CDR1 is LNHDA and CDR2 is SQIVND in the germline V gene (reference sequence). In nucleotides, the CDR3 is TGTGCCAGTAGTATATTCGGGACAGGGGTTGGGAATCAGCCCCAGCATTTT. This sequence encodes CASSIFGTGVGNQPQHF.

Worth noting for this clone: An end of the junction does not agree with germline; a read error may underlie this. This sequence joins TRBV6-2 or TRBV6-3 and TRBJ2-4; 16 bases line up with TRBD2. The length of the CDR3 is 14 residues. The germline V gene has CDR1 MNHEY and CDR2 SVGEGT. CDR3 loop: CASSVGLAGGLPHF. CDR3 nucleotides: TGTGCCAGCAGTGTGGGACTAGCGGGAGGGCTTCCTCACTTC.

The CDR3 nucleotides read TGTGCCAGCAGCTTGCGGGACAGCGCCTACGAGCAGTACTTC. The encoded protein is CASSLRDSAYEQYF. V usage is TRBV11-2 and J usage is TRBJ2-7, with a tentative D call TRBD1 (7 bases). The CDR3 length is 14 residues. Germline CDR1 reads SGHAT; CDR2 reads FQNNGV. Trimming removed 3 bases at V and 2 bases at J, with 11 bases between.

The genes are TRBV29-1 and TRBJ1-1; TRBD1 might be the D (6 bases). V was cut by 6 bases and J by 5 bases, with 16 bases left in between. Germline CDR1 reads SQVTM; CDR2 reads ANQGSEA. The CDR3 has 13 residues. The CDR3 here is CSVEQGQRTEAFF. CDR3 DNA sequence: TGCAGCGTGGAACAGGGTCAGAGAACTGAAGCTTTCTTT.